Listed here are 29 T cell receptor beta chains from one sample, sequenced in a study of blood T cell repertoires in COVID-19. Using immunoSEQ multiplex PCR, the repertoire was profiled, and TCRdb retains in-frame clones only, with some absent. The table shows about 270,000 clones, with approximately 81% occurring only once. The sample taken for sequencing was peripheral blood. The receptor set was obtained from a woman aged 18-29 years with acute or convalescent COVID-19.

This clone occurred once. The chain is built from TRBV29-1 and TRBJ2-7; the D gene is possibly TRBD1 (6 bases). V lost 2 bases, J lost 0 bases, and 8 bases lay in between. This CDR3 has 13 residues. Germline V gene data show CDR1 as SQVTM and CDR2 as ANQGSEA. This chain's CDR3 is CSVERDTSYEQYF. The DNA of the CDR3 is TGCAGCGTTGAACGGGACACCTCCTACGAGCAGTACTTC.

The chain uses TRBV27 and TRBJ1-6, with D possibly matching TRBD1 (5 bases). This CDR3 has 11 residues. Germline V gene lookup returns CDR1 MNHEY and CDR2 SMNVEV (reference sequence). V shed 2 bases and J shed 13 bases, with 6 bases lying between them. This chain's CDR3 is CASSLGGPLHF. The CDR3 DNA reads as TGTGCCAGCAGTTTAGGGGGGCCCCTCCACTTT.

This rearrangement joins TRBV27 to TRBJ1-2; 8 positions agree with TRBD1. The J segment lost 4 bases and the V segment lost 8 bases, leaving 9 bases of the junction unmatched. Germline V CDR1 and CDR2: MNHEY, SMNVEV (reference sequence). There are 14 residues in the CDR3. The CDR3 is CASGEQQGVYGYTF. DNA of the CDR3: TGTGCCAGCGGCGAACAACAGGGGGTCTATGGCTACACCTTC.

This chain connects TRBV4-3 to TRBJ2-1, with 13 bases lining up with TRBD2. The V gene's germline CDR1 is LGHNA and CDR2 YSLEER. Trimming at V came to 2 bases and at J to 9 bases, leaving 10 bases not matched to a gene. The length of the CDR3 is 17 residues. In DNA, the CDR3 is TGCGCCAGCAGCCAAATGATACTAGCGGGAGGGAGCGGTGAGCAGTTCTTC. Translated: CASSQMILAGGSGEQFF.

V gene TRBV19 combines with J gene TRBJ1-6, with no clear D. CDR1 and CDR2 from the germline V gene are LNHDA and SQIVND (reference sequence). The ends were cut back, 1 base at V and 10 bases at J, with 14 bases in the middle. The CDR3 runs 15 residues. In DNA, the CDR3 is TGTGCCAGTAGTATAGTTAGAGGGTCGCGATCACCCCTCCACTTT. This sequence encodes CASSIVRGSRSPLHF.

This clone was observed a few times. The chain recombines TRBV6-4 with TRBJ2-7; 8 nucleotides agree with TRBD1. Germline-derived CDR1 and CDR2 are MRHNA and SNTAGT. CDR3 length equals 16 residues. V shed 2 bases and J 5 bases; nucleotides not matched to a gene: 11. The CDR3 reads CASSDPLTGVFHEQYF. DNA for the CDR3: TGTGCCAGCAGTGACCCCCTGACAGGGGTTTTTCACGAGCAGTACTTC.

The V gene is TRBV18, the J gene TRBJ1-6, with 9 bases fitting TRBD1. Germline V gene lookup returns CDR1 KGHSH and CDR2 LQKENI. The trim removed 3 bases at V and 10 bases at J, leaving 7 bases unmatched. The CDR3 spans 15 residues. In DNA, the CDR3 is TGTGCCAGCTCACCGACACAGGGGGCAGGGTCACCCCTCCACTTT. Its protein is CASSPTQGAGSPLHF.

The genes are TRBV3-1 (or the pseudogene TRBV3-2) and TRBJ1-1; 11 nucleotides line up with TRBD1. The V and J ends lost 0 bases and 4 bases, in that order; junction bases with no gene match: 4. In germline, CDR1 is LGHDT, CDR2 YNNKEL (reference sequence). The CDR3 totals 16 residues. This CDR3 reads CASSQDWTGGGTEAFF. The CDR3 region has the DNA TGTGCCAGCAGCCAAGACTGGACAGGGGGCGGCACTGAAGCTTTCTTT.

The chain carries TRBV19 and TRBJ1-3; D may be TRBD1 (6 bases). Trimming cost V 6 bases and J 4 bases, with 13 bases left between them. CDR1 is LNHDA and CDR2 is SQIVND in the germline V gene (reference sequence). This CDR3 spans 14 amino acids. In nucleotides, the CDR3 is TGTGCCAGTAGGGGTCCAGGGGCCGGAAACACCATATATTTT. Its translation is CASRGPGAGNTIYF.

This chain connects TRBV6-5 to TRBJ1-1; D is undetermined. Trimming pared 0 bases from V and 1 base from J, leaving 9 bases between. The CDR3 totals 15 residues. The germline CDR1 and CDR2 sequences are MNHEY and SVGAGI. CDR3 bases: TGTGCCAGCAGTTACTCTTGGCCACGGAACACTGAAGCTTTCTTT. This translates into CASSYSWPRNTEAFF.

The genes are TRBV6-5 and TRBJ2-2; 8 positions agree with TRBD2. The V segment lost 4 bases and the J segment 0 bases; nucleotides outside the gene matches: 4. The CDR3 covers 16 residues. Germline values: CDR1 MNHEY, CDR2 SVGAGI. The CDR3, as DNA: TGTGCCAGCAGTTTGTTCGGGGGGGCGAACACCGGGGAGCTGTTTTTT. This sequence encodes CASSLFGGANTGELFF.

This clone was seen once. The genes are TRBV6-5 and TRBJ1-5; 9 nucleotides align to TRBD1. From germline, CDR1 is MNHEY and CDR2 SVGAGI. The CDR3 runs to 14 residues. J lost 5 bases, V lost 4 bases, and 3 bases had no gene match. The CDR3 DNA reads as TGTGCCAGCAGTTGGACAGGGGTGGATCAGCCCCAGCATTTT. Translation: CASSWTGVDQPQHF.

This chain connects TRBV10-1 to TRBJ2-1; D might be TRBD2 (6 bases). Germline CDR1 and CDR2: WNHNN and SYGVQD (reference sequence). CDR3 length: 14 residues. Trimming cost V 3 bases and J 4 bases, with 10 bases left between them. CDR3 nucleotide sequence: TGCGCCAGCAGTGATGCGGCGGGGTACAATGAGCAGTTCTTC. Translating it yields CASSDAAGYNEQFF.

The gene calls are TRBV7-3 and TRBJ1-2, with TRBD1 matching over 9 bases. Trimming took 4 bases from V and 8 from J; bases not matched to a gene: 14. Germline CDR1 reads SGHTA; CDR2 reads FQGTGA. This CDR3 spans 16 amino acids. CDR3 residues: CASSSAPRGTGLGYTF. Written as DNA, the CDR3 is TGTGCCAGCAGCTCAGCTCCCAGGGGGACAGGGTTAGGCTACACCTTC.

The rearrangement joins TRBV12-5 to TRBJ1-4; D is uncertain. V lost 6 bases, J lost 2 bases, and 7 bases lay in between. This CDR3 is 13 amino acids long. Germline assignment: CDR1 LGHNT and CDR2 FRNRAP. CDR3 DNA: TGTGCTAGTGGCTTACGGACTAATGAAAAACTGTTTTTT. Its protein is CASGLRTNEKLFF.

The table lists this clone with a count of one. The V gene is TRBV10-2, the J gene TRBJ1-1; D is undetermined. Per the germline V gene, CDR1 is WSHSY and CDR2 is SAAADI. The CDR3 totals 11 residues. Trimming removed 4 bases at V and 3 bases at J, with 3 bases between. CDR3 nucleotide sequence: TGCGCCAGCAGTGCTCACACTGAAGCTTTCTTT. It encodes CASSAHTEAFF.

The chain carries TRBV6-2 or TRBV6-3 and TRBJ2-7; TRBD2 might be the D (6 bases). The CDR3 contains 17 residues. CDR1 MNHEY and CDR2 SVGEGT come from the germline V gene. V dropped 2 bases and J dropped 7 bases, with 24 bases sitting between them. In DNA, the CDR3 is TGTGCCAGCAGTTACCCCACGGGACTGCAGTTTTTTGAAGAGCAGTACTTC. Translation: CASSYPTGLQFFEEQYF.

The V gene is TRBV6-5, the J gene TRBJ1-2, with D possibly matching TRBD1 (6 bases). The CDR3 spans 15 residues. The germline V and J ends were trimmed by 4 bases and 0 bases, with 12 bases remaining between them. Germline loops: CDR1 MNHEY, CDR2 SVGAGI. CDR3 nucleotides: TGTGCCAGCAGTTCCCGGGACACGACTAACTATGGCTACACCTTC. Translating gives CASSSRDTTNYGYTF.

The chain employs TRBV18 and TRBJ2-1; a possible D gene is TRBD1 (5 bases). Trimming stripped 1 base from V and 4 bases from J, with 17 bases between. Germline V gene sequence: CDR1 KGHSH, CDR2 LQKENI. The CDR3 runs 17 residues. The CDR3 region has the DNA TGTGCCAGCTCACCACGGGCCCAGGGTCTAGGGTACAATGAGCAGTTCTTC. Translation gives CASSPRAQGLGYNEQFF.

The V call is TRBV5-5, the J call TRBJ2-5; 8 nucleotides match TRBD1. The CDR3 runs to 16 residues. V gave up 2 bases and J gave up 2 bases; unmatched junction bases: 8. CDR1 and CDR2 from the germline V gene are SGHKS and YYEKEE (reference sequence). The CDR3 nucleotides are TGTGCCAGCAGCTTAATCAGGGGGCTAGGACAAGAGACCCAGTACTTC. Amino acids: CASSLIRGLGQETQYF.

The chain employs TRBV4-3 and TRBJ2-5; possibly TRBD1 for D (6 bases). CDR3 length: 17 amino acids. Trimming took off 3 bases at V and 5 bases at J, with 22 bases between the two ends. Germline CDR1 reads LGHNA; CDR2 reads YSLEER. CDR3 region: CASSQGLQLQGSETQYF. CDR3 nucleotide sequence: TGCGCCAGCAGCCAGGGCCTCCAGTTACAGGGATCGGAGACCCAGTACTTC.

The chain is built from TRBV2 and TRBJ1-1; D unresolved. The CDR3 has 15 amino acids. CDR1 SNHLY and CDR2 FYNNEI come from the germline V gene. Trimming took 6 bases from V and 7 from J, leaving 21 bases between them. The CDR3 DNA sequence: TGTGCCAGCAGCGAAACATATATCAAACAGAGTGAAGCTTTCTTT. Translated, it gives CASSETYIKQSEAFF.

CDR3 in amino acids: CASSLAGGPTDTQYF. CDR3 in DNA: TGTGCCAGCAGTTTGGCGGGAGGACCCACAGATACGCAGTATTTT. This chain links TRBV27 with TRBJ2-3; 8 bases are shared with TRBD2. V trimming: 3 bases; J trimming: 2 bases; junction bases outside the gene matches: 4. Germline V lookup: CDR1 MNHEY, CDR2 SMNVEV (reference sequence). The CDR3 totals 15 residues.

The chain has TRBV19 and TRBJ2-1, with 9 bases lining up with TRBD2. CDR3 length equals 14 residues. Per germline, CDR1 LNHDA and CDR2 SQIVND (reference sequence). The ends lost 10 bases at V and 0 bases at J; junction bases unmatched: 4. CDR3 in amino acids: CAISGGGSYNEQFF. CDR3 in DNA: TGTGCCATTAGCGGGGGAGGCTCCTACAATGAGCAGTTCTTC.

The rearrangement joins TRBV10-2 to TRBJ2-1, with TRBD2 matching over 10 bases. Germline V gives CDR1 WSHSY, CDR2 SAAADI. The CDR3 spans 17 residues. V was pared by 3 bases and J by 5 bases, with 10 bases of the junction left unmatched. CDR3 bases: TGCGCCAGCAGTGATCCCTTAGGGCTAGCGGGAGACAATGAGCAGTTCTTC. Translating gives CASSDPLGLAGDNEQFF.

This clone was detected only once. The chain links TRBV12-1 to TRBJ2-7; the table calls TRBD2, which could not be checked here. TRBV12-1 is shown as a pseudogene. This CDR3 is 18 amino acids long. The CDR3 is CARMPTSGRYLIPYEQYF. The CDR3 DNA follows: TGTGCCAGAATGCCGACTAGCGGGAGGTATTTGATCCCCTACGAGCAGTACTTC.

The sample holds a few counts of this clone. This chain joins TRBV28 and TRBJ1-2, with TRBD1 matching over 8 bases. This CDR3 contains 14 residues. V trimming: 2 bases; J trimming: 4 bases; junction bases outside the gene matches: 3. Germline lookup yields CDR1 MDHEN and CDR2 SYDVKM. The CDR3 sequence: CASSLTGGGYGYTF. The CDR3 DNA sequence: TGTGCCAGCAGTTTAACAGGGGGGGGCTATGGCTACACCTTC.

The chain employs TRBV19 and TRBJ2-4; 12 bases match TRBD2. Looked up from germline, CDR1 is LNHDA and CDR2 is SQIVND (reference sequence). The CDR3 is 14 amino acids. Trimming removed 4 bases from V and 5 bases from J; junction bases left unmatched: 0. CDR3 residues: CASSRLAGENIQYF. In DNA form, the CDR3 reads TGTGCCAGTAGTAGACTAGCGGGAGAAAACATTCAGTACTTC.

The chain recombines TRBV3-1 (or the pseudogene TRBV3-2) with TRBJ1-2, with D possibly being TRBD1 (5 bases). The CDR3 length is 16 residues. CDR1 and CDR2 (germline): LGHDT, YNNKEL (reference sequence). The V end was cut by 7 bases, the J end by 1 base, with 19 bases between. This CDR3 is CASTSWYRQDNYGYTF. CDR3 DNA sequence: TGTGCCAGCACCTCGTGGTACAGGCAAGATAACTATGGCTACACCTTC.